Below, 26 T cell receptor beta chains from the same sample are listed, as sequenced in a study of T cells in localized non-small cell lung cancer. Produced via immunoSEQ multiplex PCR; TCRdb's table is partial and in-frame only. This table holds about 33,000 clones, roughly 90% found once. The input for sequencing was peripheral blood, taken before any cancer treatment. The origin of the receptors is a man aged 40-75 years with stage I lung adenocarcinoma.

The genes are TRBV6-1 and TRBJ2-3, with 9 positions matching TRBD2. The CDR3 has 15 residues. Germline V gene sequence: CDR1 MNHNS, CDR2 SASEGT. Germline trimming cut 8 bases from V and 3 bases from J; bases unmatched to any gene: 9. The CDR3 protein is CASRGSSGETDTQYF. The CDR3 DNA reads TGTGCCAGCCGCGGGTCTAGCGGGGAGACAGATACGCAGTATTTT.

This chain connects TRBV7-2 to TRBJ1-2; possible D gene TRBD1, 5 bases. Germline V gives CDR1 SGHTA, CDR2 FQGNSA. The CDR3 extends over 14 amino acids. Deletions cut 5 bases from V and 7 bases from J, with 17 bases between. Here the CDR3 DNA reads TGTGCCAGCAGCGTGCAGGGTTTTAGTCGTGGCTACACCTTC. The encoded protein is CASSVQGFSRGYTF. The full variable domain, its missing parts supplied by reference TRBV7-2 and TRBJ1-2, is GAGVSQSPSNKVTEKGKDVELRCDPISGHTALYWYRQSLGQGLEFLIYFQGNSAPDKSGLPSDRFSAERTGGSVSTLTIQRTQQEDSAVYLCASSVQGFSRGYTFGSGTRLTVV.

The chain uses TRBV23-1 and TRBJ1-3, with D tentatively TRBD1 (5 bases). TRBV23-1 is placed among ORFs of uncertain function. Trimming shortened V by 3 bases and J by 0 bases, and 9 bases separated the two germline ends. There are 15 residues in the CDR3. The DNA for the CDR3 is TGCGCCAGCAGTCAGGGGCAGGGCTCTGGAAACACCATATATTTT. The encoded protein is CASSQGQGSGNTIYF.

This chain uses TRBV10-3 with TRBJ2-1; 8 bases map to TRBD1. The CDR3 loop spans 16 amino acids. Per the germline V gene, CDR1 is ENHRY and CDR2 is SYGVKD. V gave up 7 bases and J gave up 3 bases; unmatched junction bases: 11. The DNA for the CDR3 is TGTGCCATCAAAGGAGACGACAGGGGATACTACAATGAGCAGTTCTTC. Encoded protein: CAIKGDDRGYYNEQFF.

This clone was observed a handful of times. The J gene is TRBJ1-6, the V gene TRBV10-3; TRBD1 agrees at 7 bases. Germline V gives CDR1 ENHRY, CDR2 SYGVKD. The CDR3 is 13 amino acids. The V and J ends lost 11 bases and 4 bases, in that order; junction bases with no gene match: 5. The CDR3 bases are TGTGCCTTTGGGGACAGTTATAATTCACCCCTCCACTTT. This codes for CAFGDSYNSPLHF.

The genes are TRBV5-6 and TRBJ1-1, with D tentatively TRBD1 (5 bases). The V gene lost 5 bases and the J gene lost 5 bases, with 16 bases spanning the gap. The CDR3 length is 14 residues. The germline V gene encodes CDR1 SGHDT and CDR2 YYEEEE. CDR3 in amino acids: CASSHRGVGTEAFF. In DNA form, the CDR3 reads TGTGCCAGCAGTCATCGAGGGGTTGGAACTGAAGCTTTCTTT.

This chain connects TRBV5-1 to TRBJ1-2; D gene unclear. The CDR3 consists of 16 residues. The germline CDR1 and CDR2 sequences are SGHRS and YFSETQ. V lost 0 bases to trimming and J lost 2 bases, with 14 bases between them. The CDR3 DNA reads as TGCGCCAGCAGCTTGGACGGGAGGACGTTCAACTATGGCTACACCTTC. It codes for CASSLDGRTFNYGYTF.

The V call is TRBV7-2, the J call TRBJ2-2, with D perhaps matching TRBD1 (5 bases). The ends were cut back, 0 bases at V and 1 base at J, with 6 bases in the middle. CDR1 and CDR2 from the germline V gene are SGHTA and FQGNSA. This CDR3 contains 15 residues. The CDR3 region is CASSLAQGNTGELFF. The CDR3 DNA follows: TGTGCCAGCAGCTTAGCCCAGGGGAACACCGGGGAGCTGTTTTTT.

The chain recombines TRBV5-1 with TRBJ2-3; D gene unclear. Looked up from germline, CDR1 is SGHRS and CDR2 is YFSETQ. This CDR3 contains 14 residues. V was pared by 0 bases and J by 4 bases, with 9 bases between. Here the CDR3 reads CASSLEGVADTQYF. CDR3 sequence (DNA): TGCGCCAGCAGCTTGGAAGGAGTGGCAGATACGCAGTATTTT.

This rearrangement joins TRBV6-5 to TRBJ2-2; unclear D gene. Germline V gives CDR1 MNHEY, CDR2 SVGAGI. V lost 8 bases, J lost 8 bases, and 12 bases lay in between. The CDR3 is 12 amino acids. CDR3 loop: CASGMGVGELFF. The CDR3 bases are TGTGCCAGCGGAATGGGCGTAGGGGAGCTGTTTTTT.

The genes are TRBV9 and TRBJ2-7; D may be TRBD1 (5 bases). The CDR3 runs 14 residues. Germline values: CDR1 SGDLS, CDR2 YYNGEE. Deletions cut 0 bases from V and 3 bases from J, with 10 bases between. The DNA for the CDR3 is TGTGCCAGCAGCGTAGGTCAGGGCGACTACGAGCAGTACTTC. Its translation: CASSVGQGDYEQYF. The full variable domain, completed using reference TRBV9 and TRBJ2-7, is DSGVTQTPKHLITATGQRVTLRCSPRSGDLSVYWYQQSLDQGLQFLIQYYNGEERAKGNILERFSAQQFPDLHSELNLSSLELGDSALYFCASSVGQGDYEQYFGPGTRLTVT.

In its sample, this clone was seen once. At one boundary the junction diverges from the germline segment, which might be a read error. The chain has TRBV13 and TRBJ2-1; TRBD1 matches at 10 bases. The length of the CDR3 is 15 residues. Germline loops: CDR1 PRHDT, CDR2 FYEKMQ (reference sequence). The CDR3 spells CAGSTRQGAANEQFF. Here the CDR3 DNA reads TGTGCCGGCAGCACCCGACAGGGGGCCGCGAATGAGCAGTTCTTC.

CDR3 amino acids: CASSFSVSYEQYF. In DNA, the CDR3 is TGTGCCAGCAGTTTTTCCGTTTCCTACGAGCAGTACTTC. The genes are TRBV27 and TRBJ2-7; D ambiguous. This CDR3 has 13 amino acids. CDR1 and CDR2 (germline): MNHEY, SMNVEV (reference sequence). V gave up 3 bases and J gave up 1 base, with 7 bases separating them.

This clone is a singleton in its sample. V and J are TRBV7-8 and TRBJ2-7, with D perhaps TRBD1 (5 bases). The CDR3 extends over 17 amino acids. Deletions cut 4 bases from V and 2 bases from J, with 21 bases between. Germline CDR1 reads SGHVS; CDR2 reads FQNEAQ. The CDR3 protein is CASSSLDTGGDAYEQYF. CDR3 bases: TGTGCCAGCAGCTCCCTAGACACAGGTGGGGATGCCTACGAGCAGTACTTC. The full variable domain, rest sourced from reference TRBV7-8 and TRBJ2-7, is GAGVSQSPRYKVAKRGQDVALRCDPISGHVSLFWYQQALGQGPEFLTYFQNEAQLDKSGLPSDRFFAERPEGSVSTLKIQRTQQEDSAVYLCASSSLDTGGDAYEQYFGPGTRLTVT.

V and J are TRBV5-1 and TRBJ2-5; D may match TRBD1 or TRBD2 (6 bases each). This CDR3 contains 14 residues. Looked up from germline, CDR1 is SGHRS and CDR2 is YFSETQ. Trimming took off 0 bases at V and 5 bases at J, with 11 bases between the two ends. CDR3 sequence reads: CASSLVGGSETQYF. The CDR3 region has the DNA TGCGCCAGCAGCTTGGTGGGGGGCTCTGAGACCCAGTACTTC.

The chain recombines TRBV15 with TRBJ1-2, with D uncertain. V shed 3 bases and J shed 3 bases, with 14 bases lying between them. Germline V gene data show CDR1 as LNHNV and CDR2 as YYDKDF (reference sequence). CDR3 length equals 15 residues. The CDR3 region is CATSRRGPLDYGYTF. The CDR3 bases are TGTGCCACCAGCAGGAGAGGCCCGCTGGACTATGGCTACACCTTC.

The CDR3 DNA follows: TGTGCCAGCAGCCGGGGACAGTTCTACGAGCAGTACTTC. Its protein is CASSRGQFYEQYF. This rearrangement joins TRBV11-2 to TRBJ2-7, with 7 bases matching TRBD1. V gave up 5 bases and J gave up 3 bases; unmatched junction bases: 4. The CDR3 has 13 residues. The germline V gene has CDR1 SGHAT and CDR2 FQNNGV.

J is TRBJ1-1 and V is TRBV19, with 7 bases aligning to TRBD1. The CDR3 length is 15 residues. V dropped 5 bases and J dropped 6; count of bases not matched to a gene: 12. Germline CDR1 LNHDA, CDR2 SQIVND (reference sequence). CDR3 DNA sequence: TGTGCCAGTAGTTATACAGGGAGGGGGCGGGCTGAAGCTTTCTTT. Its translation: CASSYTGRGRAEAFF. Full variable domain (outside the CDR3, taken from reference TRBV19 and TRBJ1-1): DGGITQSPKYLFRKEGQNVTLSCEQNLNHDAMYWYRQDPGQGLRLIYYSQIVNDFQKGDIAEGYSVSREKKESFPLTVTSAQKNPTAFYLCASSYTGRGRAEAFFGQGTRLTVV.

The rearrangement uses TRBV5-4 and TRBJ2-7; the D gene is possibly TRBD2 (5 bases). The CDR3 covers 13 residues. Between the trimmed V and J ends, which lost 4 bases and 6 bases, there was a span of 14 bases. The germline CDR1 and CDR2 sequences are SGHNT and YYREEE (reference sequence). The CDR3 DNA follows: TGTGCCAGCAGCCCTGCACGGGGTGGCGAGCAGTACTTC. It yields the protein CASSPARGGEQYF.

This chain connects TRBV7-2 to TRBJ1-1; D uncertain. Germline V CDR1 and CDR2: SGHTA, FQGNSA. V was cut by 5 bases and J by 0 bases, with 16 bases left in between. The CDR3 has 16 residues. CDR3: CASSPVSYNMNTEAFF. CDR3 nucleotide sequence: TGTGCCAGCAGCCCTGTGAGTTACAACATGAACACTGAAGCTTTCTTT.

This clone showed up just a few times. The chain has TRBV19 and TRBJ1-2; the match to TRBD1 covers 7 bases. The CDR3 has 14 amino acids. Losses at the gene ends were 9 bases for V and 2 bases for J; bases not matched to a gene: 9. Germline V gene sequence: CDR1 LNHDA, CDR2 SQIVND (reference sequence). The DNA of the CDR3 is TGTGCCAGCCATGGACAGGCGCGCAACTATGGCTACACCTTC. Its protein product is CASHGQARNYGYTF.

This clone is a singleton in its sample. The genes are TRBV29-1 and TRBJ2-2; 9 nucleotides align to TRBD2. Germline assignment: CDR1 SQVTM and CDR2 ANQGSEA. The CDR3 spans 15 residues. The J segment lost 5 bases and the V segment lost 3 bases, leaving 7 bases of the junction unmatched. This CDR3 is CSVERQRGVTGELFF. The CDR3 DNA reads TGCAGCGTTGAGAGGCAGCGGGGGGTGACCGGGGAGCTGTTTTTT.

V usage is TRBV27 and J usage is TRBJ2-1; no reliable D call. The CDR3 has 14 residues. CDR1 and CDR2 (germline): MNHEY, SMNVEV (reference sequence). The germline V and J ends were trimmed by 2 bases and 5 bases, with 10 bases remaining between them. This CDR3 reads CASSLRRPDNEQFF. The CDR3 DNA reads TGTGCCAGCAGTTTACGTAGACCCGACAATGAGCAGTTCTTC.

The J gene is TRBJ1-2, the V gene TRBV5-1; 10 bases match TRBD1. This CDR3 spans 19 amino acids. J was trimmed by 6 bases and V by 0 bases; bases with no gene match: 17. Germline CDR1 reads SGHRS; CDR2 reads YFSETQ. The CDR3 reads CASSLVARGQGMNSNGYTF. The CDR3 bases are TGCGCCAGCAGCTTGGTTGCCAGGGGACAGGGGATGAATTCGAATGGCTACACCTTC.

This clone was seen only once. The chain carries TRBV30 and TRBJ1-2; D not resolved. The length of the CDR3 is 13 residues. CDR1 and CDR2 from the germline V gene are GTSNPN and SVGIG (reference sequence). The V gene lost 2 bases and the J gene lost 4 bases, with 11 bases spanning the gap. The CDR3 is CAWSYRSSYGYTF. In DNA form, the CDR3 reads TGTGCCTGGAGTTACCGGTCTAGCTATGGCTACACCTTC.

The CDR3 nucleotides are TGTGCCAGCAGCGTTTCGCCAGGGGGCTCGTACGAGCAGTACTTC. Translating gives CASSVSPGGSYEQYF. V usage is TRBV9 and J usage is TRBJ2-7; 8 bases line up with TRBD1. The V and J ends lost 2 bases and 4 bases, in that order; junction bases with no gene match: 8. The CDR3 contains 15 residues. Germline V CDR1 and CDR2: SGDLS, YYNGEE.